These 26 T cell receptor beta chains were all obtained from the same sample, sequenced in a study of blood T cell repertoires in COVID-19. The data were produced by immunoSEQ multiplex PCR, yet TCRdb's version contains in-frame clones alone and is incomplete. The repertoire holds approximately 180,000 clones, with roughly 87% as singletons. Material: peripheral blood. These receptors originate from a woman between 50 and 59 years old with acute or convalescent COVID-19.

The genes are TRBV29-1 and TRBJ2-1, with a possible D match to TRBD2 (6 bases). Germline V gene sequence: CDR1 SQVTM, CDR2 ANQGSEA. The CDR3 consists of 15 residues. The CDR3 DNA is TGCACCGCAGACGGGGGTTCGGGCTCCTACAATGAGCAGTTCTTC. It is translated as CTADGGSGSYNEQFF.

This clone was seen just once. The chain is built from TRBV6-2 or TRBV6-3 and TRBJ2-4; 11 nucleotides align to TRBD2. Trimming at V came to 4 bases and at J to 0 bases, leaving 11 bases not matched to a gene. Germline lookup yields CDR1 MNHEY and CDR2 SVGEGT. This CDR3 spans 19 amino acids. Here the CDR3 reads CASSSTGTSGQLAKNIQYF. DNA for the CDR3: TGTGCCAGCAGTTCTACCGGGACTAGCGGACAACTAGCCAAAAACATTCAGTACTTC.

This chain uses TRBV19 with TRBJ1-4, with TRBD1 matching over 7 bases. Germline V lookup: CDR1 LNHDA, CDR2 SQIVND (reference sequence). This CDR3 spans 17 amino acids. Trimming cost V 6 bases and J 0 bases; bases outside gene matches: 10. The CDR3: CASSRTGPKATNEKLFF. CDR3 coding DNA: TGTGCCAGTAGCCGGACAGGACCAAAAGCAACTAATGAAAAACTGTTTTTT.

The chain's CDR3 is CASSSGTGFDYGYTF. CDR3 bases: TGCGCCAGCAGCTCGGGGACAGGGTTTGACTATGGCTACACCTTC. V usage is TRBV5-1 and J usage is TRBJ1-2; 9 bases align to TRBD1. CDR1 SGHRS and CDR2 YFSETQ come from the germline V gene. The CDR3 length is 15 residues. V lost 3 bases and J lost 3; bases outside the gene matches: 6.

The CDR3 coding sequence is TGTGCCAGCAGCTTAGCATATGGCCAGGGGGCTGGGGCCAACGTCCTGACTTTC. Its translation: CASSLAYGQGAGANVLTF. The chain is built from TRBV7-9 and TRBJ2-6; 7 nucleotides match TRBD1. J was trimmed by 2 bases and V by 0 bases; bases with no gene match: 7. The CDR3 has 18 amino acids. CDR1 and CDR2 from the germline V gene are SEHNR and FQNEAQ (reference sequence).

This chain connects TRBV10-2 to TRBJ1-2; TRBD1 might be the D (6 bases). V lost 2 bases to trimming and J lost 8 bases, with 18 bases between them. Germline V gene sequence: CDR1 WSHSY, CDR2 SAAADI. The CDR3 sequence is 15 residues long. CDR3 in amino acids: CASSETGTRVSGYTF. Here the CDR3 DNA reads TGCGCCAGCAGTGAGACCGGGACAAGGGTATCGGGCTACACCTTC.

The V and J genes are TRBV7-3 and TRBJ1-6, with D unclear. Germline V CDR1 and CDR2: SGHTA, FQGTGA. The V end was cut by 2 bases, the J end by 7 bases, with 6 bases between. The CDR3 consists of 13 residues. CDR3 residues: CASSLPGNSPLHF. DNA of the CDR3: TGTGCCAGCAGCTTACCCGGGAATTCACCCCTCCACTTT.

The chain combines TRBV6-6 with TRBJ2-1; D not certain. Germline CDR1 MNHNY, CDR2 SVGAGI (reference sequence). V was cut by 7 bases and J by 2 bases, with 12 bases left in between. The CDR3 loop spans 14 amino acids. CDR3 loop: CASTYGVTYNEQFF. The CDR3 coding sequence is TGTGCCAGCACATACGGAGTCACCTACAATGAGCAGTTCTTC.

The V gene is TRBV5-1, the J gene TRBJ1-3; D remains ambiguous. CDR3 length: 15 amino acids. V lost 4 bases to trimming and J lost 0 bases, with 11 bases between them. The germline V gene encodes CDR1 SGHRS and CDR2 YFSETQ. CDR3 protein: CASSRETTSGNTIYF. In DNA, the CDR3 is TGCGCCAGCAGCCGGGAGACAACCTCTGGAAACACCATATATTTT.

The chain uses TRBV7-9 and TRBJ2-3; TRBD1 aligns across 7 bases. This CDR3 contains 15 residues. The germline V gene encodes CDR1 SEHNR and CDR2 FQNEAQ (reference sequence). V dropped 2 bases and J dropped 3; count of bases not matched to a gene: 5. In DNA form, the CDR3 reads TGTGCCAGCAGCTTACCCTGGACAGGAACAGATACGCAGTATTTT. Translated: CASSLPWTGTDTQYF.

This clone was counted only a few times. This chain connects TRBV12-5 to TRBJ1-5; 11 nucleotides line up with TRBD1. Germline CDR1 is LGHNT and CDR2 is FRNRAP. Trimming cost V 5 bases and J 5 bases; bases outside gene matches: 5. The CDR3 is 15 amino acids. The CDR3 protein is CASGGDRGKYQPQHF. The CDR3 bases are TGTGCTAGTGGTGGGGACAGGGGGAAGTATCAGCCCCAGCATTTT.

The chain carries TRBV2 and TRBJ1-2; D might be TRBD1 (6 bases). CDR1 SNHLY and CDR2 FYNNEI come from the germline V gene. Trimming left V 4 bases short and J 4 bases short, with 13 bases between. This CDR3 is built from 14 residues. This CDR3 reads CASSVQGKSYGYTF. CDR3 nucleotide sequence: TGTGCCAGCAGTGTACAGGGCAAAAGCTATGGCTACACCTTC. The full variable domain, with the rest looked up from reference TRBV2 and TRBJ1-2, is EPEVTQTPSHQVTQMGQEVILRCVPISNHLYFYWYRQILGQKVEFLVSFYNNEISEKSEIFDDQFSVERPDGSNFTLKIRSTKLEDSAMYFCASSVQGKSYGYTFGSGTRLTVV.

This clone was counted only a few times. The V and J genes are TRBV27 and TRBJ1-5, with D possibly matching TRBD1 (5 bases). V gave up 3 bases and J gave up 0 bases, with 9 bases separating them. Germline assignment: CDR1 MNHEY and CDR2 SMNVEV (reference sequence). CDR3 length: 15 residues. This CDR3 reads CASSLSGSSNQPQHF. Here the CDR3 DNA reads TGTGCCAGCAGTTTGTCAGGGTCTAGCAATCAGCCCCAGCATTTT.

This clone was picked up one time. This sequence joins TRBV29-1 and TRBJ2-7, with 11 positions matching TRBD2. The CDR3 loop spans 14 amino acids. CDR1 is SQVTM and CDR2 is ANQGSEA in the germline V gene. The V gene end was trimmed by 6 bases and the J gene end by 4 bases; junction bases not matched to a gene: 8. The CDR3: CSVKGPSGRYEQYF. The CDR3 nucleotides read TGCAGCGTCAAGGGGCCTAGCGGGAGGTACGAGCAGTACTTC.

This chain links TRBV23-1 with TRBJ1-1; TRBD1 might be the D (6 bases). TRBV23-1 is an open reading frame whose function is uncertain. The ends were cut back, 7 bases at V and 0 bases at J, with 15 bases in the middle. The CDR3 extends over 15 amino acids. CDR3 DNA sequence: TGCGCCAGCATAACCCCGACAGGTCTGAACACTGAAGCTTTCTTT. Its translation is CASITPTGLNTEAFF.

The chain couples TRBV29-1 to TRBJ2-2; D is possibly TRBD2 (6 bases). Germline V lookup: CDR1 SQVTM, CDR2 ANQGSEA. V was cut by 7 bases and J by 6 bases, with 18 bases left in between. There are 14 residues in the CDR3. CDR3 protein: CSATGDSLAGELFF. CDR3 coding DNA: TGCAGCGCTACGGGGGATTCCCTTGCCGGGGAGCTGTTTTTT.

J is TRBJ1-5 and V is TRBV21-1. TRBV21-1 is reported as a pseudogene. The CDR3 loop spans 12 amino acids. CDR3 region: CASSKGGEDQHF. The CDR3 DNA sequence: TGTGCCAGCAGCAAAGGAGGGGAGGACCAGCATTTT.

The chain couples TRBV6-5 to TRBJ1-5, with D perhaps matching TRBD1 (5 bases). Trimming took 7 bases from V and 0 from J, leaving 13 bases between them. Germline-derived CDR1 and CDR2 are MNHEY and SVGAGI. The CDR3 totals 15 residues. The CDR3 coding sequence is TGTGCCAGCAAACCACAGGACCTTAGCAATCAGCCCCAGCATTTT. Translating gives CASKPQDLSNQPQHF.

The V and J genes are TRBV4-2 and TRBJ2-7, with 10 bases lining up with TRBD2. Trimming cost V 4 bases and J 2 bases; bases outside gene matches: 8. CDR1 and CDR2 from the germline V gene are LGHNA and YNFKEQ. The CDR3 runs 16 residues. CDR3 sequence reads: CASSRTGTSETYEQYF. In DNA, the CDR3 is TGTGCCAGCAGCCGAACCGGGACTAGCGAAACCTACGAGCAGTACTTC.

The chain employs TRBV11-3 and TRBJ1-1, with a weak D call TRBD1 (5 bases). V was cut by 3 bases and J by 10 bases, with 9 bases left in between. Looked up from germline, CDR1 is SGHNT and CDR2 is YENEEA. CDR3 size: 11 residues. Here the CDR3 reads CASSFQGSAFF. The CDR3 region has the DNA TGTGCCAGCAGCTTCCAGGGTTCAGCTTTCTTT.

This clone has more than one count but fewer than ten. The V gene is TRBV19, the J gene TRBJ2-1; 12 bases line up with TRBD2. This CDR3 is built from 16 residues. Per germline, CDR1 LNHDA and CDR2 SQIVND (reference sequence). J gave up 6 bases and V 6 bases, and 9 bases lay outside the gene matches. This chain's CDR3 is CASRKTWTSGTNEQFF. CDR3 sequence (DNA): TGTGCCAGTAGGAAAACATGGACTAGCGGGACCAATGAGCAGTTCTTC.

This rearrangement joins TRBV2 to TRBJ2-2; 11 bases fit TRBD1. Trimming removed 3 bases from V and 6 bases from J; junction bases left unmatched: 6. This CDR3 is 16 amino acids long. Germline V lookup: CDR1 SNHLY, CDR2 FYNNEI. DNA for the CDR3: TGTGCCAGCAGTGAGTACGGGACAGGGGGATCCGGGGAGCTGTTTTTT. This sequence encodes CASSEYGTGGSGELFF.

V gene TRBV13 combines with J gene TRBJ2-1, with 11 bases fitting TRBD2. The CDR3 extends over 18 amino acids. Per the germline V gene, CDR1 is PRHDT and CDR2 is FYEKMQ (reference sequence). J lost 4 bases, V lost 5 bases, and 13 bases had no gene match. The CDR3 loop reads CASSHRPLLAGEYNEQFF. The DNA of the CDR3 is TGTGCCAGCAGCCATCGGCCACTACTAGCGGGGGAGTACAATGAGCAGTTCTTC. The entire variable domain, with the rest obtained from reference TRBV13 and TRBJ2-1, is as follows: AAGVIQSPRHLIKEKRETATLKCYPIPRHDTVYWYQQGPGQDPQFLISFYEKMQSDKGSIPDRFSAQQFSDYHSELNMSSLELGDSALYFCASSHRPLLAGEYNEQFFGPGTRLTVL.

The sample holds many counts of this clone. The CDR3 DNA sequence: TGTGCCAGCAGCCTTGACAGGGGGGCTGAAGCTTTCTTT. Its translation is CASSLDRGAEAFF. The V gene is TRBV7-7, the J gene TRBJ1-1; 9 nucleotides match TRBD1. V trimming: 5 bases; J trimming: 6 bases; junction bases outside the gene matches: 4. CDR3 length equals 13 residues. Per germline, CDR1 SSHAT and CDR2 FNYEAQ (reference sequence).

This chain connects TRBV5-8 to TRBJ1-2, with TRBD1 matching over 8 bases. V dropped 0 bases and J dropped 4; count of bases not matched to a gene: 11. CDR1 is SGHTS, CDR2 YDEGEE, per germline. This CDR3 has 17 amino acids. The CDR3 is CASSLGHLDRAPYGYTF. The CDR3 DNA reads as TGTGCCAGCAGCTTGGGACATTTGGACAGGGCTCCCTATGGCTACACCTTC.

The chain carries TRBV19 and TRBJ2-4, with TRBD1 matching over 8 bases. Germline CDR1 LNHDA, CDR2 SQIVND (reference sequence). There are 14 residues in the CDR3. CDR3 residues: CGSAGGGTKNIQYF. CDR3 in DNA: TGTGGATCGGCAGGGGGCGGGACCAAAAACATTCAGTACTTC.